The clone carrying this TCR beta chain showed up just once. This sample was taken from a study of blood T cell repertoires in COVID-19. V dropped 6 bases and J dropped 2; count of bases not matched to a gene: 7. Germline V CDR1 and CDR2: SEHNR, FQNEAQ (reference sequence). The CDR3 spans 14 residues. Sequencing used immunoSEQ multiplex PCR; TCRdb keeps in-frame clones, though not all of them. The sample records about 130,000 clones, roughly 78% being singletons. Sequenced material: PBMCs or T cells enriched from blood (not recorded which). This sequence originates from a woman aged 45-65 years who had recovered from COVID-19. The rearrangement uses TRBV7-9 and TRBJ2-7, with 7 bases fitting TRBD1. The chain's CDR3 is CASSSRDRAYEQYV. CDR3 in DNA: TGTGCCAGCAGTTCAAGGGACAGAGCCTACGAGCAGTACGTC.